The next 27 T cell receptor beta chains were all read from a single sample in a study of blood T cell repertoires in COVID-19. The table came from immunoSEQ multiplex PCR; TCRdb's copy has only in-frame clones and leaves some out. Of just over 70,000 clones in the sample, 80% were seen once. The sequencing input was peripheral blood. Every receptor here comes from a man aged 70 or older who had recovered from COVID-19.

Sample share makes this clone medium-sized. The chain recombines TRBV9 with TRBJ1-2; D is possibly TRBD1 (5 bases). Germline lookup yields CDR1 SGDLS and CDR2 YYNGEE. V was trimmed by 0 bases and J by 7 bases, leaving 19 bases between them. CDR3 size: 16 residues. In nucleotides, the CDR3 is TGTGCCAGCAGCGTAGGCTGGGATGGGCAGGGTGGTGGCTACACCTTC. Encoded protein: CASSVGWDGQGGGYTF.

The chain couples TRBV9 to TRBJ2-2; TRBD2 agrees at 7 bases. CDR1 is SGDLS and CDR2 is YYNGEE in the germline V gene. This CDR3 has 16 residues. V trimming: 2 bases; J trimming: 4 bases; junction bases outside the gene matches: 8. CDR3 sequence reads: CASSVGAGVSTGELFF. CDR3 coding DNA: TGTGCCAGCAGCGTCGGCGCGGGAGTGTCCACCGGGGAGCTGTTTTTT.

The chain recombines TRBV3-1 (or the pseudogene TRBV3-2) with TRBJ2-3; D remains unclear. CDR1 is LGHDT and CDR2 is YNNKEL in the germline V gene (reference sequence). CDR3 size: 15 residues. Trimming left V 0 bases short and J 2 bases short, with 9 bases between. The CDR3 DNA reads TGTGCCAGCAGCCAAGATTGGGCGAACACAGATACGCAGTATTTT. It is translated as CASSQDWANTDTQYF.

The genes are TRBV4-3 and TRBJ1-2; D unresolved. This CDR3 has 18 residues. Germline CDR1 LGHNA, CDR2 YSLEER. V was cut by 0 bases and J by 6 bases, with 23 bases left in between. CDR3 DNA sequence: TGCGCCAGCAGCCAAGATTTTCACGGGAGGGTTGTGGCGGATGGCTACACCTTC. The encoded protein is CASSQDFHGRVVADGYTF.

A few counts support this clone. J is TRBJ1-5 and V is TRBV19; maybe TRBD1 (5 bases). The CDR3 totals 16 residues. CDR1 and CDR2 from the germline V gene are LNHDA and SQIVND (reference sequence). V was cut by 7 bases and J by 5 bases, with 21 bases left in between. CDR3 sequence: CASTRFGTTGDQPQHF. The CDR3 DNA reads TGTGCCAGTACCCGATTTGGGACCACGGGAGATCAGCCCCAGCATTTT.

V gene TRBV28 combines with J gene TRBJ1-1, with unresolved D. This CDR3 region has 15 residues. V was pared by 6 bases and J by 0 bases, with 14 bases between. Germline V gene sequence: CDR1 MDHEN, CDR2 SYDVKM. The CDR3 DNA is TGTGCCAGCAGCCATCGGGTGGGAGTGAACACTGAAGCTTTCTTT. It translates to CASSHRVGVNTEAFF.

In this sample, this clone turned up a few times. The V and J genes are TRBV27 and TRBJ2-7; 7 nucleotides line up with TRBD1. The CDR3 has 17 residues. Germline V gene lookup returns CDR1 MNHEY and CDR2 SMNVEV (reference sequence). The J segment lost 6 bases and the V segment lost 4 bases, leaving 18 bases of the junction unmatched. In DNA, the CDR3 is TGTGCCAGCAGTTCTATGACAGGGCCATTGATAGGAGTCGAGCAGTACTTC. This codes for CASSSMTGPLIGVEQYF.

Here the CDR3 reads CASSFGGSNTYEQYF. The CDR3 coding sequence is TGTGCCAGCAGTTTCGGGGGGAGCAACACCTACGAGCAGTACTTC. J is TRBJ2-7 and V is TRBV27; TRBD2 matches 7 bases. The junction had 7 bases not matched to a gene; V was cut back by 3 bases and J by 2 bases. The CDR3 is 15 amino acids. Germline V gene data show CDR1 as MNHEY and CDR2 as SMNVEV (reference sequence).

Here the CDR3 reads CASSQDRGRGMVTDTQYF. The CDR3 DNA reads TGTGCCAGCAGCCAAGATCGAGGGAGGGGGATGGTCACAGATACGCAGTATTTT. The chain links TRBV4-2 to TRBJ2-3, with TRBD2 as a possible D gene (7 bases). V lost 0 bases and J lost 2, with 18 bases in between. The CDR3 extends over 18 amino acids. Germline lookup yields CDR1 LGHNA and CDR2 YNFKEQ.

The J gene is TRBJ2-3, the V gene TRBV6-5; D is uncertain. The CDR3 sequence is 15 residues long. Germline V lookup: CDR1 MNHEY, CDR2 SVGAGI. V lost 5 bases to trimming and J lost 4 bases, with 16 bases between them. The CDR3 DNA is TGTGCCAGCAGTCCTCTTTCGGTAACCGCAGATACGCAGTATTTT. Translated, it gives CASSPLSVTADTQYF.

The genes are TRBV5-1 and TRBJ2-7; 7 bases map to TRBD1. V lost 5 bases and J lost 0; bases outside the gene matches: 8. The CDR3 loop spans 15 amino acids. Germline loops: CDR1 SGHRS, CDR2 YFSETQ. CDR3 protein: CASRSGQPNSYEQYF. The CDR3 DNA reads TGCGCCAGCAGGTCGGGACAGCCAAACTCCTACGAGCAGTACTTC.

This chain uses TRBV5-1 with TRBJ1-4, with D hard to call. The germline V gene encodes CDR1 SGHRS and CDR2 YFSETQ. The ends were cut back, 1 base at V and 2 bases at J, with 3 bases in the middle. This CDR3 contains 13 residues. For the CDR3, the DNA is TGCGCCAGCAGCTTGTATACTAATGAAAAACTGTTTTTT. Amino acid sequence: CASSLYTNEKLFF.

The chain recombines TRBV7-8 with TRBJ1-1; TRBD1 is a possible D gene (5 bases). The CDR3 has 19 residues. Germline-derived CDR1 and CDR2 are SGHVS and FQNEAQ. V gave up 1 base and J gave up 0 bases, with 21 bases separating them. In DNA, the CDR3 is TGTGCCAGCAGCTTAGGGGAGGTAGGGGCGGGAGGGATGAACACTGAAGCTTTCTTT. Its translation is CASSLGEVGAGGMNTEAFF.

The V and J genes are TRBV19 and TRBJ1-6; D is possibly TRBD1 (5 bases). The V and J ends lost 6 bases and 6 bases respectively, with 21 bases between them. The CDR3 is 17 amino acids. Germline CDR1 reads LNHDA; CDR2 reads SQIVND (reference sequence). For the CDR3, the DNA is TGTGCCAGTAGAGGCCCTGAGGTGTGGGGGGGTAATTCACCCCTCCACTTT. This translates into CASRGPEVWGGNSPLHF.

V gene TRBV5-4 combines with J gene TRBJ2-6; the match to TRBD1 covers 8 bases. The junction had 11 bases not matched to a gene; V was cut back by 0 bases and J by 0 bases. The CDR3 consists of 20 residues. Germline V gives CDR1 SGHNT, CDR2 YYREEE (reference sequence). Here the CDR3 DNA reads TGTGCCAGCAGCTTGGGGTTCGTTGGACAGGGCAACTCTGGGGCCAACGTCCTGACTTTC. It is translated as CASSLGFVGQGNSGANVLTF.

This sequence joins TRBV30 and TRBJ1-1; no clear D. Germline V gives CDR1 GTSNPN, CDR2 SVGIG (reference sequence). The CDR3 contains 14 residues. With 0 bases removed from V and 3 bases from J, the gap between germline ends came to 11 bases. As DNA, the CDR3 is TGTGCCTGGAGTGTCTCTCTTCGGGACACTGAAGCTTTCTTT. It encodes CAWSVSLRDTEAFF.

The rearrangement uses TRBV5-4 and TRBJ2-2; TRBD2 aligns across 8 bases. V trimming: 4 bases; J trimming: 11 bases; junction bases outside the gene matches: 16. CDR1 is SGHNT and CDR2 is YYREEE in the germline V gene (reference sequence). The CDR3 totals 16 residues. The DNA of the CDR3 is TGTGCCAGCAGCCTAGATGGAGCGGGGGCCCCACGCGAGCTGTTTTTT. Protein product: CASSLDGAGAPRELFF.

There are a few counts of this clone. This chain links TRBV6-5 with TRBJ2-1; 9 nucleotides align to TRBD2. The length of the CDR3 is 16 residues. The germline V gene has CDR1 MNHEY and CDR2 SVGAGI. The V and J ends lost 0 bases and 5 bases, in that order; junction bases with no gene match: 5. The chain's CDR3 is CASSYSIAGANNEQFF. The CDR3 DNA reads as TGTGCCAGCAGTTACTCGATAGCGGGAGCCAACAATGAGCAGTTCTTC.

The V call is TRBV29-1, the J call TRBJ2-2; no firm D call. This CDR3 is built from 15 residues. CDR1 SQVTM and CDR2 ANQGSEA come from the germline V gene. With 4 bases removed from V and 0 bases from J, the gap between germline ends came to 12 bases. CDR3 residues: CSVGSTSANTGELFF. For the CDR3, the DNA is TGCAGCGTTGGGAGCACGAGCGCGAACACCGGGGAGCTGTTTTTT.

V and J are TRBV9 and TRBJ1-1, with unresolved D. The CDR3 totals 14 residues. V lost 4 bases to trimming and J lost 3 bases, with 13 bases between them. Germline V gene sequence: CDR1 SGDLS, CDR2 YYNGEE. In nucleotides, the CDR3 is TGTGCCAGCAGCCCACGGTTATCTGACACTGAAGCTTTCTTT. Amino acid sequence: CASSPRLSDTEAFF.

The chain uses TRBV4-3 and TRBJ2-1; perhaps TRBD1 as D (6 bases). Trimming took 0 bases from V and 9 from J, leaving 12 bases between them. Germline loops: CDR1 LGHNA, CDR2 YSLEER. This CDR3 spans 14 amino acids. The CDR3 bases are TGCGCCAGCAGCCAAGATGGGACAAGCGGTGAGCAGTTCTTC. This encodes CASSQDGTSGEQFF.

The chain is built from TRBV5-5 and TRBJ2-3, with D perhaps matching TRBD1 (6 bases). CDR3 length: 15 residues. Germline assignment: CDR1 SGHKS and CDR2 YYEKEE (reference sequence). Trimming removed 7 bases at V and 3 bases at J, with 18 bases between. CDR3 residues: CASCPEGRGTDTQYF. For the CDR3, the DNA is TGTGCCAGCTGCCCTGAGGGCAGGGGAACAGATACGCAGTATTTT.

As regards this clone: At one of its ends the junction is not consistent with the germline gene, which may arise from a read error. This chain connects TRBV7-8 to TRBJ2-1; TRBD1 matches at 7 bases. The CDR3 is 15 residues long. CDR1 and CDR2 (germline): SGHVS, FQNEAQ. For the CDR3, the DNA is TGTGCCAGCGGCTTCCCCGGGACAGACCCTCCTGAGCAGTTCTTC. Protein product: CASGFPGTDPPEQFF. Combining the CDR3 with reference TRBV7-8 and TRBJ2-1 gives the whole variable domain GAGVSQSPRYKVAKRGQDVALRCDPISGHVSLFWYQQALGQGPEFLTYFQNEAQLDKSGLPSDRFFAERPEGSVSTLKIQRTQQEDSAVYLCASGFPGTDPPEQFFGPGTRLTVL.

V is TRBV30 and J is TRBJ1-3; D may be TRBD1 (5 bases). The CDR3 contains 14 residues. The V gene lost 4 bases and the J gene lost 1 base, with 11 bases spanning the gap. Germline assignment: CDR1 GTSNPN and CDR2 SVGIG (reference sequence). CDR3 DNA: TGTGCCTGGACGAGCAGGGCTTCTGGAAACACCATATATTTT. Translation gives CAWTSRASGNTIYF.

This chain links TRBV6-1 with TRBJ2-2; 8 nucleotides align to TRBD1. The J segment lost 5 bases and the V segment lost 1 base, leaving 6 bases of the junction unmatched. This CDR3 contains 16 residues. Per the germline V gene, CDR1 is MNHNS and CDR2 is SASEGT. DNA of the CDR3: TGTGCCAGCAGTGAAGGGGGGACAGGATTTACCGGGGAGCTGTTTTTT. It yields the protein CASSEGGTGFTGELFF.

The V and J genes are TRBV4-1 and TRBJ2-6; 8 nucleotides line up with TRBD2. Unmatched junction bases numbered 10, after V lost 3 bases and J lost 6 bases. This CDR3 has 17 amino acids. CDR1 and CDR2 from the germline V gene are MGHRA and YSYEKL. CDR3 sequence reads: CASSHPRGGDEANVLTF. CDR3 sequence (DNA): TGCGCCAGCAGCCACCCCCGGGGGGGGGACGAGGCCAACGTCCTGACTTTC.

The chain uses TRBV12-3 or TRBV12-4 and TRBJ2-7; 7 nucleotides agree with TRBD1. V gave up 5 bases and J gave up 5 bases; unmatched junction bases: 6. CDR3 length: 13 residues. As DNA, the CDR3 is TGTGCCAGCAGTCCCGGGACAGTAAACGAGCAGTACTTC. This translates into CASSPGTVNEQYF.